The 31 T cell receptor beta chains given below trace back to one sample, sequenced in a study of blood T cell repertoires in COVID-19 (dated by TCRdb to 2018 to 2021). Library creation used the immunoSEQ multiplex PCR assay. This is the immuneACCESS table as TCRdb keeps it, with only in-frame sequences that have V and J called. A part of the clones is gone; compared with another copy, unresolved V genes explain less than half, and the rest is unexplained. This sample has around 250,000 clones in its table, and roughly four fifths of those were observed once. Approximately 15% of the sample is taken by the ten largest. The sequenced sample consisted of PBMCs or T cells enriched from blood (not recorded which). The source is a man between 35 and 55 years old who had recovered from COVID-19.

V usage is TRBV7-9 and J usage is TRBJ1-5, with 9 nucleotides matching TRBD1. The CDR3 is made up of 16 amino acids. Germline CDR1 reads SEHNR; CDR2 reads FQNEAQ (reference sequence). Trimming at V came to 5 bases and at J to 9 bases, leaving 14 bases not matched to a gene. This CDR3 is CASSPRDRAQIRPQHF. CDR3 nucleotide sequence: TGTGCCAGCAGCCCAAGGGACAGGGCCCAGATTCGGCCCCAGCATTTT. The entire variable domain, with the rest obtained from reference TRBV7-9 and TRBJ1-5, is as follows: DTGVSQNPRHKITKRGQNVTFRCDPISEHNRLYWYRQTLGQGPEFLTYFQNEAQLEKSRLLSDRFSAERPKGSFSTLEIQRTEQGDSAMYLCASSPRDRAQIRPQHFGDGTRLSIL.

This clone was observed a handful of times. This chain connects TRBV5-1 to TRBJ1-2, with D possibly matching TRBD1 (5 bases). Germline CDR1 is SGHRS and CDR2 is YFSETQ. Trimming removed 0 bases from V and 0 bases from J, with 9 bases in between. This CDR3 spans 15 amino acids. CDR3 nucleotides: TGCGCCAGCAGCTTGGCAGGGCCACCTAACTATGGCTACACCTTC. This encodes CASSLAGPPNYGYTF. Full variable domain (outside the CDR3, taken from reference TRBV5-1 and TRBJ1-2): KAGVTQTPRYLIKTRGQQVTLSCSPISGHRSVSWYQQTPGQGLQFLFEYFSETQRNKGNFPGRFSGRQFSNSRSEMNVSTLELGDSALYLCASSLAGPPNYGYTFGSGTRLTVV.

The CDR3 nucleotides read TGTGCCAGCAGGGTCCCGGCGGGTAGCAATCAGCCCCAGCATTTT. This gives the protein CASRVPAGSNQPQHF. V gene TRBV28 combines with J gene TRBJ1-5; unclear D gene. The V and J ends lost 6 bases and 0 bases respectively, with 12 bases between them. The CDR3 runs 15 residues. CDR1 is MDHEN and CDR2 is SYDVKM in the germline V gene. The full variable domain, its missing parts supplied by reference TRBV28 and TRBJ1-5, is DVKVTQSSRYLVKRTGEKVFLECVQDMDHENMFWYRQDPGLGLRLIYFSYDVKMKEKGDIPEGYSVSREKKERFSLILESASTNQTSMYLCASRVPAGSNQPQHFGDGTRLSIL.

The gene calls are TRBV7-3 and TRBJ2-6, with D unclear. CDR3 length: 16 amino acids. Trimming shortened V by 6 bases and J by 5 bases, and 17 bases separated the two germline ends. The V gene's germline CDR1 is SGHTA and CDR2 FQGTGA. In DNA form, the CDR3 reads TGTGCCAGCAGTTTTGCCTCAGGTCTCCGGGCCAACGTCCTGACTTTC. Its protein product is CASSFASGLRANVLTF.

The chain joins TRBV27 to TRBJ1-1; D ambiguous. CDR1 and CDR2 from the germline V gene are MNHEY and SMNVEV (reference sequence). V lost 6 bases and J 4 bases, leaving 12 bases between the germline ends. This CDR3 contains 13 residues. The CDR3 here is CASRRSLPTEAFF. DNA of the CDR3: TGTGCCAGCAGGAGATCGCTCCCCACTGAAGCTTTCTTT.

This clone was picked up one time. The chain recombines TRBV12-3 or TRBV12-4 with TRBJ2-3; maybe TRBD1 (5 bases). This CDR3 region has 13 residues. V was cut by 4 bases and J by 1 base, with 6 bases left in between. CDR3 sequence (DNA): TGTGCCAGCAGTTCCAGGGGCACAGATACGCAGTATTTT. Amino acid sequence: CASSSRGTDTQYF.

The V gene is TRBV6-1, the J gene TRBJ1-4, with D perhaps matching TRBD1 (6 bases). The CDR3 loop spans 16 amino acids. Germline CDR1 MNHNS, CDR2 SASEGT. V lost 8 bases and J lost 2, with 18 bases in between. CDR3: CASGVGGGVTNEKLFF. CDR3 nucleotide sequence: TGTGCCAGCGGTGTGGGAGGGGGAGTGACTAATGAAAAACTGTTTTTT.

In nucleotides, the CDR3 is TGTGCCGTCAGGGGAGACACTGAAGCTTTCTTT. It encodes CAVRGDTEAFF. The chain uses TRBV30 and TRBJ1-1, with D perhaps TRBD1 (6 bases). The CDR3 loop spans 11 amino acids. In germline, CDR1 is GTSNPN, CDR2 SVGIG (reference sequence). V was shortened by 8 bases and J by 3 bases, with 10 bases between the two germline ends.

The chain has TRBV25-1 and TRBJ1-6; D is unresolved. Germline V lookup: CDR1 MGHDK, CDR2 SYGVNS. This CDR3 has 16 amino acids. V was pared by 8 bases and J by 10 bases, with 24 bases between. CDR3 sequence reads: CASGSRTGKVSSPLHF. CDR3 nucleotide sequence: TGTGCCAGCGGGAGTCGTACGGGAAAGGTTTCCTCACCCCTCCACTTT.

The chain recombines TRBV7-9 with TRBJ1-6; the D gene is possibly TRBD1 (5 bases). In germline, CDR1 is SEHNR, CDR2 FQNEAQ (reference sequence). V was shortened by 5 bases and J by 9 bases, with 14 bases between the two germline ends. This CDR3 spans 14 amino acids. DNA of the CDR3: TGTGCCAGCAGCCCTTATTCGGGGGGTTCACCCCTCCACTTT. Translated: CASSPYSGGSPLHF.

The chain carries TRBV24-1 and TRBJ1-2; D is unresolved. V dropped 4 bases and J dropped 2 bases, with 7 bases sitting between them. Germline CDR1 is KGHDR and CDR2 is SFDVKD. The CDR3 is made up of 13 amino acids. The CDR3 loop reads CATSDSGNYGYTF. The DNA of the CDR3 is TGTGCCACCAGTGACTCGGGAAACTATGGCTACACCTTC.

This chain connects TRBV18 to TRBJ1-1; 9 nucleotides line up with TRBD1. The V segment lost 5 bases and the J segment 4 bases; nucleotides outside the gene matches: 2. Germline CDR1 is KGHSH and CDR2 is LQKENI. CDR3 length: 13 amino acids. The CDR3 spells CASSSGQGTEAFF. The CDR3 DNA sequence: TGTGCCAGCTCATCGGGACAGGGCACTGAAGCTTTCTTT.

Many counts were recorded for this clone. The V and J genes are TRBV5-1 and TRBJ1-3; TRBD1 matches at 7 bases. The CDR3 loop spans 16 amino acids. CDR1 SGHRS and CDR2 YFSETQ come from the germline V gene. J gave up 2 bases and V 4 bases, and 9 bases lay outside the gene matches. CDR3 coding DNA: TGCGCCAGCAGCGGAACAGGGGTTAACACTGGAAACACCATATATTTT. Residues: CASSGTGVNTGNTIYF.

The gene calls are TRBV9 and TRBJ1-2, with 7 nucleotides matching TRBD1. CDR1 and CDR2 (germline): SGDLS, YYNGEE. Trimming cost V 3 bases and J 6 bases; bases outside gene matches: 5. The CDR3 runs to 13 residues. In nucleotides, the CDR3 is TGTGCCAGCAGCGCCAACAGGGGTCATGGCTACACCTTC. Translation gives CASSANRGHGYTF. The full variable domain, in which reference TRBV9 and TRBJ1-2 provide the parts outside the CDR3, is DSGVTQTPKHLITATGQRVTLRCSPRSGDLSVYWYQQSLDQGLQFLIQYYNGEERAKGNILERFSAQQFPDLHSELNLSSLELGDSALYFCASSANRGHGYTFGSGTRLTVV.

This clone occurred once. CDR3 coding DNA: TGCGCCAGCAGCTTGGAACAGCCCTCCTACGAGCAGTACTTC. Translation: CASSLEQPSYEQYF. The gene calls are TRBV5-1 and TRBJ2-7; D remains ambiguous. This CDR3 has 14 amino acids. The germline V gene encodes CDR1 SGHRS and CDR2 YFSETQ. Trimming took 0 bases from V and 0 from J, leaving 7 bases between them.

This clone was seen a handful of times. This rearrangement joins TRBV5-5 to TRBJ1-4; the D is unclear. The CDR3 runs 14 residues. Trimming removed 1 base at V and 4 bases at J, with 8 bases between. Germline-derived CDR1 and CDR2 are SGHKS and YYEKEE (reference sequence). DNA for the CDR3: TGTGCCAGCAGCTTGTTGGCTAGTAATGAAAAACTGTTTTTT. Amino acids: CASSLLASNEKLFF. Drawing the rest from reference TRBV5-5 and TRBJ1-4, the complete variable domain is DAGVTQSPTHLIKTRGQQVTLRCSPISGHKSVSWYQQVLGQGPQFIFQYYEKEERGRGNFPDRFSARQFPNYSSELNVNALLLGDSALYLCASSLLASNEKLFFGSGTQLSVL.

The rearrangement uses TRBV5-1 and TRBJ1-1; D possibly corresponds to TRBD1 (6 bases). The germline V gene encodes CDR1 SGHRS and CDR2 YFSETQ. Trimming removed 0 bases at V and 3 bases at J, with 9 bases between. This CDR3 comprises 14 residues. CDR3 nucleotides: TGCGCCAGCAGCTTGGGACAGGAGTACACTGAAGCTTTCTTT. It codes for CASSLGQEYTEAFF.

The genes are TRBV7-2 and TRBJ2-3; D gene unclear. The CDR3 extends over 15 amino acids. Trimming removed 6 bases at V and 2 bases at J, with 15 bases between. Germline assignment: CDR1 SGHTA and CDR2 FQGNSA. CDR3 amino acids: CASRPSNTNTDTQYF. The CDR3 bases are TGTGCCAGCAGACCTTCGAATACAAACACAGATACGCAGTATTTT.

The chain is built from TRBV10-3 and TRBJ1-3, with 9 bases lining up with TRBD1. Germline V gene data show CDR1 as ENHRY and CDR2 as SYGVKD. V was pared by 3 bases and J by 2 bases, with 5 bases of the junction left unmatched. CDR3 length: 16 amino acids. The CDR3 coding sequence is TGTGCCATCAGTGAAACCCGGGACAGGGCTGGAAACACCATATATTTT. This translates into CAISETRDRAGNTIYF.

The chain couples TRBV3-1 (or the pseudogene TRBV3-2) to TRBJ1-2; TRBD1 matches 8 bases. The CDR3 runs 17 residues. In germline, CDR1 is LGHDT, CDR2 YNNKEL (reference sequence). The V and J ends lost 1 base and 4 bases, in that order; junction bases with no gene match: 11. CDR3 sequence reads: CASSQGGQVGYTYGYTF. The CDR3 bases are TGTGCCAGCAGCCAAGGGGGACAGGTGGGATATACCTATGGCTACACCTTC.

The J gene is TRBJ1-1, the V gene TRBV9, with unresolved D. The CDR3 runs 15 residues. Germline CDR1 reads SGDLS; CDR2 reads YYNGEE. The germline V and J ends were trimmed by 3 bases and 3 bases, with 15 bases remaining between them. The CDR3 DNA is TGTGCCAGCAGCGAGGGAGCAGGCGGGTACACTGAAGCTTTCTTT. The encoded protein is CASSEGAGGYTEAFF.

This clone was detected ten times or more. V usage is TRBV11-2 and J usage is TRBJ2-1; TRBD2 matches at 7 bases. V gave up 5 bases and J gave up 4 bases; unmatched junction bases: 11. CDR3 size: 16 residues. CDR1 and CDR2 (germline): SGHAT, FQNNGV. This CDR3 is CASSTLRDGGYNEQFF. For the CDR3, the DNA is TGTGCCAGCAGCACCCTCCGGGACGGGGGGTACAATGAGCAGTTCTTC.

The rearrangement joins TRBV5-1 to TRBJ1-5, with 9 bases lining up with TRBD1. This CDR3 is 16 amino acids long. With V trimmed by 0 bases and J by 2 bases, 3 bases remained unmatched. Per germline, CDR1 SGHRS and CDR2 YFSETQ. Written as DNA, the CDR3 is TGCGCCAGCAGCTTGGGGGACAGGGCTGGCAATCAGCCCCAGCATTTT. Translated, it gives CASSLGDRAGNQPQHF.

This clone was seen only a few times. The chain has TRBV5-1 and TRBJ2-5; D unclear. The CDR3 loop spans 12 amino acids. Trimming left V 4 bases short and J 1 base short, with 5 bases between. The germline V gene encodes CDR1 SGHRS and CDR2 YFSETQ. The DNA of the CDR3 is TGCGCCAGCAGCGCAGTCCAAGAGACCCAGTACTTC. Amino acid sequence: CASSAVQETQYF.

This clone was observed once. This CDR3 is CASTSRTSGRSEQYF. As DNA, the CDR3 is TGTGCCAGCACCAGCCGGACTAGCGGGAGAAGTGAGCAGTACTTC. V is TRBV5-4 and J is TRBJ2-7; 13 nucleotides line up with TRBD2. Trimming cost V 6 bases and J 7 bases; bases outside gene matches: 10. CDR3 length: 15 amino acids. Germline CDR1 SGHNT, CDR2 YYREEE (reference sequence).

DNA of the CDR3: TGTGCCAGCAGCTTAGAGGGACTAGCCTACAATGAGCAGTTCTTC. Translated: CASSLEGLAYNEQFF. This chain uses TRBV7-9 with TRBJ2-1, with 8 bases matching TRBD2. V was clipped by 1 base and J by 2 bases; unmatched bases: 1. Germline assignment: CDR1 SEHNR and CDR2 FQNEAQ (reference sequence). CDR3 length: 15 amino acids.

The genes are TRBV20-1 and TRBJ1-6; D gene uncertain. Trimming cost V 5 bases and J 10 bases, with 9 bases left between them. Germline assignment: CDR1 DFQATT and CDR2 SNEGSKA (reference sequence). CDR3 length: 11 residues. The CDR3 is CSARYGSPLHF. The DNA for the CDR3 is TGCAGTGCTCGATACGGGTCACCCCTCCACTTT.

J is TRBJ2-5 and V is TRBV4-2; 7 bases match TRBD2. This CDR3 contains 16 residues. J was trimmed by 1 base and V by 5 bases; bases with no gene match: 10. CDR1 LGHNA and CDR2 YNFKEQ come from the germline V gene. The CDR3 here is CASSGNSGLGQETQYF. The CDR3 nucleotides read TGTGCCAGCAGCGGAAATAGCGGGTTGGGCCAAGAGACCCAGTACTTC.

The V call is TRBV27, the J call TRBJ2-3; 7 bases fit TRBD2. The germline V gene encodes CDR1 MNHEY and CDR2 SMNVEV (reference sequence). The V and J ends lost 5 bases and 3 bases, in that order; junction bases with no gene match: 8. The CDR3 extends over 15 amino acids. The chain's CDR3 is CASSRPGLYTDTQYF. The CDR3 DNA follows: TGTGCCAGCAGTCGGCCGGGACTATATACAGATACGCAGTATTTT.

As concerns this clone: One end of the junction does not line up with germline, which may come from a read error. This chain joins TRBV27 and TRBJ2-1; 7 bases are shared with TRBD2. The germline CDR1 and CDR2 sequences are MNHEY and SMNVEV (reference sequence). This CDR3 is built from 15 residues. The CDR3 nucleotides are TGTGGCAGCAGTCTGGTGGGAGGGACCCCAGGTGAGCAGTTCTTC. This gives the protein CGSSLVGGTPGEQFF.

This clone was detected once. The chain uses TRBV21-1 and TRBJ2-3; the tabulated D call, TRBD2, remains unverified against the DNA. TRBV21-1 is assigned pseudogene status. The CDR3 contains 15 residues. The CDR3 loop is CASSKDSSDTDTQYF. CDR3 coding DNA: TGTGCCAGCAGCAAAGATTCTAGCGACACAGATACGCAGTATTTT.